Listed below are T cell receptor beta chains from one sample, sequenced in a study of long-term antiretroviral therapy in people with HIV. Sequencing used immunoSEQ multiplex PCR; TCRdb keeps in-frame clones, though not all of them. This table has around 13,000 clones, around four fifths appearing once. Here the sequenced sample was unsorted PBMCs, taken 1.8 years before starting antiretroviral therapy. The receptors derive from a woman between 40 and 55 years old with HIV. The CDR3 runs from the conserved cysteine through the conserved F or W. Fields, in order: V gene, J gene, clone size, D gene, CDR3 protein, CDR3 DNA. D genes are given only for firm matches. Rows may omit the clone size; those that give it use once, few, many or a size class.

>TRBV7-9|TRBJ1-4|few|.
CASSFSAKLFF
TGTGCCAGCAGCTTCAGCGCAAAACTGTTTTTT
>TRBV7-9|TRBJ1-2|.|TRBD1
CASSFLGQGALTF
TGTGCCAGCAGCTTTCTCGGACAGGGGGCTCTGACCTTC
>TRBV9|TRBJ2-6|.|.
CASSALSSGANVLTF
TGTGCCAGCAGCGCCCTCTCTTCTGGGGCCAACGTCCTGACTTTC
>TRBV29-1|TRBJ1-1|.|.
CSVEGGLVEAFF
TGCAGCGTTGAAGGGGGGCTTGTTGAAGCTTTCTTT
>TRBV13|TRBJ1-6|.|TRBD1
CATNQDRHLNSPLHF
TGTGCCACCAATCAGGACAGGCACTTAAATTCACCCCTCCACTTT
>TRBV5-6|TRBJ2-2|.|.
CASSLVTNNGELFF
TGTGCCAGCAGCTTGGTCACGAATAACGGGGAGCTGTTTTTT
>TRBV30|TRBJ2-6|.|.
CAWSVSSGANVLTF
TGTGCCTGGAGTGTCAGCTCTGGGGCCAACGTCCTGACTTTC
>TRBV19|TRBJ1-1|few|TRBD1
CASSSLPDRAATEAFF
TGTGCCAGTAGTTCTCTTCCGGACAGGGCGGCCACTGAAGCTTTCTTT
>TRBV6-5|TRBJ1-2|.|.
CASSSGTPVGYTF
TGTGCCAGCAGTTCCGGGACACCAGTCGGCTACACCTTC
>TRBV12-5|TRBJ2-5|.|.
CASGIPALGEETQYF
TGTGCTAGTGGTATCCCCGCGTTGGGGGAAGAGACCCAGTACTTC
>TRBV7-9|TRBJ1-3|.|.
CASSLTAAGNTIYF
TGTGCCAGCAGCTTAACAGCGGCTGGAAACACCATATATTTT
>TRBV10-3|TRBJ2-7|.|TRBD2
CAIGTSGYEQYF
TGTGCCATAGGGACTAGCGGATACGAGCAGTACTTC
>TRBV10-3|TRBJ2-3|.|.
CAISYPGATQYF
TGTGCCATCAGTTACCCGGGGGCTACGCAGTATTTT